This T cell receptor (beta chain) was retrieved from a study of shared clonotypes between healthy human individuals (dated by TCRdb to 2019 to 2021). Background on the whole study: The cohort included three men and a couple of women between 18 and 49 years of age. Blood TCR repertoires of five healthy adults were deeply sequenced to estimate repertoire size and the extent of clonotype sharing between individuals. Leukapheresis yielded between about 0.94 and 9 billion PBMCs per donor. Different laboratories and diverse techniques were used to prepare libraries and sequence TCR repertoires, to increase sequencing depth and limit assay-specific biases. Per donor, three plates each were used for CD4 naive and CD4 memory, two for CD8 naive, and one for CD8 memory.

Study-wide conclusions, independent of this receptor: Pairwise subsampling indicated that sequencing depth was expected to affect the degree of clonotype sharing among donors. Only blood was sampled, and tissue TCR repertoires likely differ from those in blood. Higher generation probabilities were observed for clonotypes shared by all four sorted-subset donors than for non-shared clonotypes. Because the study included a small number of donors, the genetic and exposure-history diversity represented was limited. Even with the large sequencing depth, rarefaction of the sorted-subset datasets indicated that sequencing was incomplete. Approximately 4.8% of naive CD4, around 3.6% of naive CD8, about 2.1% of memory CD4, and about 0.4% of memory CD8 clonotypes were shared across several donors. Estimated clonotype richness was generally larger for naive than for memory subsets.

Using the deep immunoSEQ assay, multiplex PCR amplified TCR CDR3 regions from genomic DNA. Extracted genomic DNA from each cell subset was spread evenly across all wells of several immunoSEQ 96-well plates, with each plate serving as a replicate. For sorted subsets, about 200 ng genomic DNA, equal to about 30,000 T cell genomes, was loaded into each replicate PCR. Purified libraries were quantified with a Qubit 3.0 fluorometer, sized on a Bioanalyzer 2100, and re-quantified with the KAPA Library Quantification kit. Every immunoSEQ 96-well plate was sequenced on a dedicated single-read 150-cycle Illumina NextSeq 550 flow cell. The authors' analysis ran thus. Because only junctional sequences without quality scores were contained in the immunoSEQ output, filtering matching that applied to full-length reads could not be performed. Sequences were annotated with PyIR, a Python wrapper for IgBLAST v1.9, and V/J genes and CDR3 were assigned using IMGT germline references. Any read was removed if the V/J assignment was weak (E-value above 1e-6), the CDR3 was missing, or the read contained stop codons, out-of-frame junctions, or ambiguous translated residues. V3J clonotypes were defined by identical inferred V gene, J gene, and CDR3 amino acid sequence. Percentage overlap between repertoires was computed as shared unique clonotypes divided by the size of the smaller repertoire. RTK rarefaction, the Chao1 estimator, and Recon v2.1 estimates of unobserved clonotypes were used to assess repertoire richness. Generation probabilities were computed with OLGA for all TCRbeta clonotypes obtained by the gDNA method from several donors. What TCRdb holds here is the immuneACCESS table cut down to in-frame rearrangements. Part of the clones is not present; checked against another copy, under half of the missing clones reflect an unresolved V gene, and the others are unexplained. The V and J calls and clone size come from that table; D and trimming were worked out from the DNA. Counted in this sample were roughly 2 million clones; 85% to 95% of them appeared once. 0.13% of the sample is held by the ten biggest clonotypes.

The CDR3 goes from the cysteine to the phenylalanine over 12 residues. The retained sequence is limited to the CDR3, 36 bases, with the frame set at the first base. Taken from the germline V gene (reference sequence), the CDR1 and CDR2 loops are SGHNT and YYREEE. V is cut by 7 bases and J by 4 bases, and the space between the germline ends is 12 bases. Worth noting for this clone: Its antigen remains unidentified. No much larger clonotype is one base removed from it; base qualities were not supplied.

The donors were healthy, HIV-negative adults with no recently reported acute infections or vaccinations. Only Caucasian adults living in Nashville, Tennessee, USA were represented among the donors. CD4+ T cells were enriched by magnetic negative selection, after which naive cells were positively selected on CD45RA and the negative fraction was taken as the memory subset. Blood was obtained by leukapheresis, after which PBMCs were separated by Ficoll-Histopaque density gradient centrifugation and cryopreserved in liquid nitrogen vapor phase. Analytical flow cytometry was used to check the purity and quantity of every magnetically sorted T cell population. From each sorted fraction, genomic DNA was isolated and quantified by UV absorbance on a Nanodrop 2000c.

This sequence originates from a man younger than 30 in good health. Input material: naive CD4+ T cells sorted from blood. The label giving this sample's cell subset or site can be read as: CD45RA+ positively selected. The chain is assembled from TRBV5-4 and TRBJ2-7, with the D call perhaps TRBD1 or TRBD2, each one matching 5 bases. The CDR3 has the sequence CASSRDEYEQYF. DNA sequence: TGTGCCAGCTCACGGGACGAATACGAGCAGTACTTC.